Listed below are T cell receptor beta chains from one sample, sequenced in a study of blood T cell repertoires in COVID-19. Produced via immunoSEQ multiplex PCR; TCRdb's table is partial and in-frame only. The sample includes approximately 300,000 clones, under 90% of them seen just once. The source material was peripheral blood. These receptors came from a woman aged 25-40 years with COVID-19, enrolled during active disease. CDR3s include the opening cysteine and the closing phenylalanine or tryptophan. Fields, in order: CDR3 protein, CDR3 DNA, V gene, CDR3 length, D gene, J gene, clone size. A D gene is named only where the DNA matches it firmly. Clone size is given for some rows only: seen once, a few or many times, or a class if the clone is expanded.

CASSPQGPSTNEKLFF | TGCGCCAGCAGCCCACAGGGCCCTTCAACTAATGAAAAACTGTTTTTT | TRBV5-1 | 16 | . | TRBJ1-4 | .
CASSQDRPRYTEAFF | TGCGCCAGCAGCCAAGATCGACCTAGGTACACTGAAGCTTTCTTT | TRBV4-1 | 15 | . | TRBJ1-1 | .
CASSLTGGGRETQYF | TGTGCCAGCAGTCTCACTGGCGGGGGAAGAGAGACCCAGTACTTC | TRBV6-5 | 15 | TRBD2 | TRBJ2-5 | .
CASSSGVEAPLHF | TGTGCCAGCAGCTCTGGGGTGGAGGCACCCCTCCACTTT | TRBV7-9 | 13 | . | TRBJ1-6 | .
CASSRDRSSGNTIYF | TGCGCCAGCAGCAGAGACAGGAGCTCTGGAAACACCATATATTTT | TRBV5-1 | 15 | . | TRBJ1-3 | .
CASSLDRQYNSPLHF | TGCGCCAGCAGCTTGGACCGACAGTATAATTCACCCCTCCACTTT | TRBV5-1 | 15 | . | TRBJ1-6 | .
CSVLRGLADTGELFF | TGCAGCGTCCTTCGGGGACTAGCGGACACCGGGGAGCTGTTTTTT | TRBV29-1 | 15 | TRBD2 | TRBJ2-2 | .
CASSLGLRTGTGNTIYF | TGTGCCAGCAGCTTAGGTCTTCGGACAGGGACTGGAAACACCATATATTTT | TRBV13 | 17 | TRBD1 | TRBJ1-3 | .
CASSQDREQPQHF | TGCGCCAGCAGCCAAGATCGGGAACAGCCCCAGCATTTT | TRBV4-1 | 13 | . | TRBJ1-5 | .
CASSFRGGGTGNTIYF | TGCGCCAGCAGTTTTCGCGGAGGGGGCACTGGAAACACCATATATTTT | TRBV4-1 | 16 | TRBD1 | TRBJ1-3 | .
CATSRDRYTEAFF | TGTGCCACCAGCAGAGATCGCTATACTGAAGCTTTCTTT | TRBV15 | 13 | . | TRBJ1-1 | .
CASSQDQGVRGTGELFF | TGTGCCAGCAGCCAAGATCAAGGGGTACGCGGCACCGGGGAGCTGTTTTTT | TRBV3-1/TRBV3-2 | 17 | . | TRBJ2-2 | .
CASSGTGGRGYTF | TGTGCCAGCAGTGGGACAGGGGGCAGAGGCTACACCTTC | TRBV11-3 | 13 | TRBD1 | TRBJ1-2 | .
CASSSAGGPGNEQFF | TGTGCCAGCAGCTCCGCGGGGGGCCCTGGAAATGAGCAGTTCTTC | TRBV5-5 | 15 | TRBD2 | TRBJ2-1 | .
CASRILTGSGEKLFF | TGTGCCAGCAGAATCTTGACAGGGTCGGGTGAAAAACTGTTTTTT | TRBV2 | 15 | TRBD1 | TRBJ1-4 | once
CASSSGTGVPGELFF | TGCGCCAGCAGTTCCGGGACAGGGGTCCCCGGGGAGCTGTTTTTT | TRBV5-1 | 15 | TRBD1 | TRBJ2-2 | .
CSSRGNYNEQFF | TGCAGCAGTAGGGGGAACTACAATGAGCAGTTCTTC | TRBV29-1 | 12 | . | TRBJ2-1 | .
CASSQGLGGVRANVLTF | TGTGCCAGCAGCCAAGGATTAGGGGGCGTGAGGGCCAACGTCCTGACTTTC | TRBV3-1/TRBV3-2 | 17 | TRBD1 | TRBJ2-6 | .
CASSLLPTSGVNEQFF | TGTGCCAGCAGTCTACTCCCGACTAGCGGAGTCAATGAGCAGTTCTTC | TRBV7-9 | 16 | TRBD2 | TRBJ2-1 | .
CATKRDRGHTEAFF | TGTGCCACCAAGCGGGACAGGGGGCACACTGAAGCTTTCTTT | TRBV19 | 14 | TRBD1 | TRBJ1-1 | .
CATIPGQYTEAFF | TGTGCCACCATCCCGGGACAGTACACTGAAGCTTTCTTT | TRBV2 | 13 | TRBD1 | TRBJ1-1 | .
CAWSGGGRSYNEQFF | TGTGCCTGGAGTGGGGGGGGTCGCTCCTACAATGAGCAGTTCTTC | TRBV30 | 15 | TRBD2 | TRBJ2-1 | many
CASSPGLDYNEQFF | TGTGCCAGCAGTCCGGGACTAGATTACAATGAGCAGTTCTTC | TRBV11-3 | 14 | TRBD2 | TRBJ2-1 | .
CASSKNQGIGVENTGELFF | TGTGCCAGCAGCAAGAACCAGGGAATCGGAGTGGAGAACACCGGGGAGCTGTTTTTT | TRBV21-1 | 19 | . | TRBJ2-2 | .
CASSGGSNQPQHF | TGTGCCAGCTCGGGGGGTAGCAATCAGCCCCAGCATTTT | TRBV18 | 13 | . | TRBJ1-5 | once
CASSWTGQGPEAFF | TGTGCCAGCAGTTGGACGGGACAGGGCCCTGAAGCTTTCTTT | TRBV6-6 | 14 | TRBD1 | TRBJ1-1 | .
CASSLEGWGYTF | TGTGCCAGCAGCTTGGAGGGTTGGGGCTACACCTTC | TRBV11-3 | 12 | . | TRBJ1-2 | .
CASSPRVAGNTGELFF | TGTGCCAGCAGCCCAAGAGTAGCGGGGAACACCGGGGAGCTGTTTTTT | TRBV7-9 | 16 | TRBD2 | TRBJ2-2 | .
CASSQSPGAGANVLTF | TGCGCCAGCAGCCAATCTCCGGGGGCTGGGGCCAACGTCCTGACTTTC | TRBV4-1 | 16 | . | TRBJ2-6 | .
CASISIRQGGGYTF | TGTGCCAGCATCTCAATACGACAGGGAGGCGGCTACACCTTC | TRBV5-8 | 14 | TRBD1 | TRBJ1-2 | .
CASSLQGTEAFF | TGTGCCAGCTCACTCCAGGGTACTGAAGCTTTCTTT | TRBV18 | 12 | . | TRBJ1-1 | .
CASSFRVVGYGYTF | TGTGCCAGCAGTTTCAGGGTCGTGGGCTATGGCTACACCTTC | TRBV6-6 | 14 | . | TRBJ1-2 | once
CASSLGGAANNYGYTF | TGTGCCAGCAGCTTAGGAGGTGCAGCTAATAACTATGGCTACACCTTC | TRBV7-2 | 16 | . | TRBJ1-2 | .
CASSLERSRNSPLHF | TGTGCCAGCAGCTTAGAACGTAGTCGCAATTCACCCCTCCACTTT | TRBV7-8 | 15 | . | TRBJ1-6 | .
CASSMVQNYGYTF | TGTGCCAGTAGTATGGTACAAAACTATGGCTACACCTTC | TRBV19 | 13 | . | TRBJ1-2 | .
CASSNTVNTEAFF | TGTGCCAGCAGTAACACAGTGAACACTGAAGCTTTCTTT | TRBV14 | 13 | . | TRBJ1-1 | .
CATSDPQGAGTDTQYF | TGTGCCACCAGTGATCCCCAGGGGGCCGGCACAGATACGCAGTATTTT | TRBV24-1 | 16 | TRBD1 | TRBJ2-3 | .
CASSFGGQETQYF | TGTGCCAGCAGCTTTGGAGGGCAAGAGACCCAGTACTTC | TRBV7-9 | 13 | . | TRBJ2-5 | .
CASTWGESGQPQHF | TGTGCCAGCACCTGGGGGGAATCTGGTCAGCCCCAGCATTTT | TRBV6-6 | 14 | . | TRBJ1-5 | once
CASSLGGGNTIYF | TGTGCCAGCAGCTTAGGAGGGGGAAACACCATATATTTT | TRBV7-8 | 13 | . | TRBJ1-3 | .
CASSLALSGGSQPQHF | TGTGCCAGCAGCTTAGCGCTTTCAGGAGGTAGTCAGCCCCAGCATTTT | TRBV7-2 | 16 | . | TRBJ1-5 | few
CASSYGTRGNTIYF | TGTGCCAGCAGCTATGGGACAAGAGGAAACACCATATATTTT | TRBV11-2 | 14 | . | TRBJ1-3 | .
CASLQGRGVYNEQFF | TGTGCCAGCCTTCAGGGACGGGGGGTTTACAATGAGCAGTTCTTC | TRBV19 | 15 | TRBD2 | TRBJ2-1 | .
CASSLATGAQYF | TGTGCCAGCAGCTTGGCCACGGGAGCCCAGTACTTC | TRBV5-6 | 12 | . | TRBJ2-5 | .
CASSKGLAARTDTQYF | TGTGCCAGCAGTAAAGGACTAGCGGCCCGCACAGATACGCAGTATTTT | TRBV2 | 16 | TRBD2 | TRBJ2-3 | .
CASSASGFTEAFF | TGTGCCAGCAGCGCCTCGGGGTTCACTGAAGCTTTCTTT | TRBV7-3 | 13 | . | TRBJ1-1 | .
CASSSGQRETQYF | TGCGCCAGCAGCTCCGGACAACGGGAGACCCAGTACTTC | TRBV5-1 | 13 | . | TRBJ2-5 | .
CASRSQGVNYEQYF | TGTGCCAGCAGATCTCAGGGGGTAAATTACGAGCAGTACTTC | TRBV2 | 14 | TRBD1 | TRBJ2-7 | few
CASSLGPGGNYGYTF | TGCGCCAGCAGCTTGGGGCCGGGAGGGAACTATGGCTACACCTTC | TRBV5-1 | 15 | . | TRBJ1-2 | few
CRPEALCNPGNTIYF | TGCAGGCCCGAGGCCTTGTGCAATCCTGGAAACACCATATATTTT | TRBV29-1 | 15 | . | TRBJ1-3 | .
CASRRPGTGVSYEQYF | TGTGCCAGCAGGCGTCCCGGGACAGGGGTCTCCTACGAGCAGTACTTC | TRBV11-2 | 16 | TRBD1 | TRBJ2-7 | .
CASSGPASARTGELFF | TGCGCCAGCAGCGGCCCTGCTAGCGCAAGAACCGGGGAGCTGTTTTTT | TRBV5-1 | 16 | . | TRBJ2-2 | .
CAWLRGRDNSPLHF | TGTGCCTGGCTCAGGGGACGGGATAATTCACCCCTCCACTTT | TRBV30 | 14 | . | TRBJ1-6 | .
CASSLLGQGQPQHF | TGTGCCAGTAGTCTTCTAGGACAGGGACAGCCCCAGCATTTT | TRBV19 | 14 | TRBD1 | TRBJ1-5 | .
CASSSDRGPGQPQHF | TGTGCCAGCAGTTCGGACAGGGGGCCTGGTCAGCCCCAGCATTTT | TRBV28 | 15 | TRBD1 | TRBJ1-5 | .
CASNPLAGGLTGELFF | TGTGCCAGCAACCCTCTAGCGGGGGGGCTCACCGGGGAGCTGTTTTTT | TRBV28 | 16 | TRBD2 | TRBJ2-2 | .
CASSPQGSNGEKLFF | TGTGCCAGCAGCCCCCAGGGATCCAACGGGGAAAAACTGTTTTTT | TRBV9 | 15 | . | TRBJ1-4 | once